The 17 T cell receptor beta chains below come from one sample, sequenced in a study of control samples from healthy donors and cancer patients. Sequencing was performed with immunoSEQ multiplex PCR; in TCRdb, only in-frame clones are kept and a portion is missing. The repertoire holds 150,000 to 200,000 clones, approximately 92% seen once, with around 1.5% in the top ten. Sequenced sample: blood. These receptors all come from a man under 40 in good health.

A word on this clone: In the same sample, other DNA sequences code for this CDR3. The V gene is TRBV3-1 (or the pseudogene TRBV3-2), the J gene TRBJ2-7; D is unclear. CDR3 length: 12 amino acids. The germline V gene has CDR1 LGHDT and CDR2 YNNKEL (reference sequence). V was pared by 1 base and J by 1 base, with 2 bases between. The CDR3 DNA sequence: TGTGCCAGCAGCCAAGGTTCCTACGAGCAGTACTTC. Encoded protein: CASSQGSYEQYF.

The chain couples TRBV7-8 to TRBJ1-4; TRBD1 might be the D (5 bases). V lost 1 base to trimming and J lost 3 bases, with 6 bases between them. The CDR3 covers 14 residues. The germline V gene has CDR1 SGHVS and CDR2 FQNEAQ. This CDR3 is CASSLGQPNEKLFF. The DNA of the CDR3 is TGTGCCAGCAGCTTAGGACAGCCTAATGAAAAACTGTTTTTT.

The V gene is TRBV5-1, the J gene TRBJ2-1; D might be TRBD2 (6 bases). Germline CDR1 and CDR2: SGHRS and YFSETQ. This CDR3 comprises 17 residues. V lost 3 bases to trimming and J lost 0 bases, with 16 bases between them. Here the CDR3 reads CASSSRLSGASYNEQFF. The CDR3 nucleotides read TGCGCCAGCAGCTCCCGTTTATCGGGAGCCTCCTACAATGAGCAGTTCTTC.

This clone appeared once. The V call is TRBV12-2, the J call TRBJ2-1; the D call of TRBD2 is as the table states it, not checked on the DNA. TRBV12-2 is listed as a pseudogene. The CDR3 contains 14 residues. CDR3 sequence (DNA): TGTGCAAGTCGCTCTAGACTAGGAGGCAATGAGCAGTTCTTC. Translating gives CASRSRLGGNEQFF.

This rearrangement joins TRBV7-8 to TRBJ2-3; D may be TRBD2 (6 bases). V lost 7 bases to trimming and J lost 0 bases, with 8 bases between them. Germline CDR1 reads SGHVS; CDR2 reads FQNEAQ. The CDR3 totals 13 residues. The CDR3 spells CASTLASTDTQYF. Written as DNA, the CDR3 is TGTGCCAGCACACTAGCTAGCACAGATACGCAGTATTTT.

V and J are TRBV30 and TRBJ1-1; D is possibly TRBD1 (5 bases). CDR3 length equals 13 residues. The germline V gene encodes CDR1 GTSNPN and CDR2 SVGIG (reference sequence). With 0 bases removed from V and 2 bases from J, the gap between germline ends came to 7 bases. CDR3 in DNA: TGTGCCTGGAGTGTACAGGATAACACTGAAGCTTTCTTT. Protein product: CAWSVQDNTEAFF.

The chain combines TRBV5-1 with TRBJ2-1; 11 nucleotides match TRBD2. The CDR3 runs 16 residues. Germline CDR1 SGHRS, CDR2 YFSETQ. Trimming cost V 2 bases and J 10 bases; bases outside gene matches: 11. CDR3 DNA: TGCGCCAGCAGCTTTAATACCGGGACTAGCGGTAACGAGCAGTTCTTC. Protein sequence: CASSFNTGTSGNEQFF.

V and J are TRBV5-1 and TRBJ2-1; 7 positions match TRBD2. CDR1 is SGHRS, CDR2 YFSETQ, per germline. Trimming at V came to 0 bases and at J to 4 bases, leaving 4 bases not matched to a gene. The CDR3 has 15 residues. The CDR3 is CASSLEIAGYNEQFF. As DNA, the CDR3 is TGCGCCAGCAGCTTGGAGATAGCGGGTTACAATGAGCAGTTCTTC. The variable domain in full, completed from reference TRBV5-1 and TRBJ2-1, reads KAGVTQTPRYLIKTRGQQVTLSCSPISGHRSVSWYQQTPGQGLQFLFEYFSETQRNKGNFPGRFSGRQFSNSRSEMNVSTLELGDSALYLCASSLEIAGYNEQFFGPGTRLTVL.

The chain carries TRBV5-6 and TRBJ1-1; a possible D gene is TRBD1 (6 bases). CDR3 length: 14 amino acids. CDR1 is SGHDT and CDR2 is YYEEEE in the germline V gene. The germline V and J ends were trimmed by 2 bases and 7 bases, with 15 bases remaining between them. Written as DNA, the CDR3 is TGTGCCAGCAGCTTAGATACAGGGTTGGGTGAAGCTTTCTTT. Translated, it gives CASSLDTGLGEAFF.

The chain recombines TRBV5-1 with TRBJ1-2; possible D gene TRBD1, 5 bases. CDR3 length equals 13 residues. The V gene's germline CDR1 is SGHRS and CDR2 YFSETQ. The V end lost 2 bases, the J end lost 6 bases, and 11 bases lay between the germline ends. CDR3 amino acids: CASSFYRSDGYTF. In DNA, the CDR3 is TGCGCCAGCAGCTTTTACAGGTCCGATGGCTACACCTTC.

The chain recombines TRBV6-2 or TRBV6-3 with TRBJ2-2; TRBD2 is a possible D gene (6 bases). Trimming removed 2 bases from V and 0 bases from J, with 13 bases in between. There are 17 residues in the CDR3. Germline-derived CDR1 and CDR2 are MNHEY and SVGEGT. The chain's CDR3 is CASSYGGIETNTGELFF. CDR3 bases: TGTGCCAGCAGTTACGGCGGGATAGAGACGAACACCGGGGAGCTGTTTTTT.

The chain is built from TRBV4-1 and TRBJ2-2; the D gene is possibly TRBD2 (7 bases). V lost 0 bases to trimming and J lost 5 bases, with 10 bases between them. The CDR3 is made up of 15 amino acids. CDR1 MGHRA and CDR2 YSYEKL come from the germline V gene. Written as DNA, the CDR3 is TGCGCCAGCAGCCAAGAGGGAGGGGGAACCGGGGAGCTGTTTTTT. Translated: CASSQEGGGTGELFF.

V is TRBV5-1 and J is TRBJ2-2, with a weak D call TRBD1 (6 bases). The V end was cut by 4 bases, the J end by 1 base, with 11 bases between. The CDR3 is 15 residues long. Germline loops: CDR1 SGHRS, CDR2 YFSETQ. The CDR3: CASSRDTWNTGELFF. The CDR3 DNA sequence: TGCGCCAGCAGCCGGGACACCTGGAACACCGGGGAGCTGTTTTTT.

The chain recombines TRBV11-2 with TRBJ1-5; a possible D gene is TRBD1 (6 bases). The CDR3 consists of 17 residues. Germline-derived CDR1 and CDR2 are SGHAT and FQNNGV. Trimming shortened V by 1 base and J by 3 bases, and 16 bases separated the two germline ends. For the CDR3, the DNA is TGTGCCAGCAGCTTAGCTCTTGGTCACAGGGTCAATCAGCCCCAGCATTTT. It translates to CASSLALGHRVNQPQHF.

The V call is TRBV15, the J call TRBJ2-7, with D uncertain. The V gene lost 6 bases and the J gene lost 2 bases, with 11 bases spanning the gap. Germline V CDR1 and CDR2: LNHNV, YYDKDF (reference sequence). The length of the CDR3 is 13 residues. The CDR3 loop reads CATRPTGAYEQYF. The CDR3, as DNA: TGTGCCACCAGACCGACGGGCGCCTACGAGCAGTACTTC.

This chain links TRBV27 with TRBJ1-2, with 10 bases identical to TRBD1. CDR3 length: 18 amino acids. Looked up from germline, CDR1 is MNHEY and CDR2 is SMNVEV (reference sequence). The J segment lost 0 bases and the V segment lost 3 bases, leaving 10 bases of the junction unmatched. CDR3 amino acids: CASSFSGQGVLPNYGYTF. The CDR3 DNA is TGTGCCAGCAGTTTTTCCGGACAGGGGGTTCTGCCTAACTATGGCTACACCTTC.

This clone was picked up one time. The chain employs TRBV6-2 or TRBV6-3 and TRBJ2-3; 9 nucleotides match TRBD2. V lost 5 bases, J lost 1 base, and 10 bases stayed unmatched. Germline CDR1 MNHEY, CDR2 SVGEGT. This CDR3 is 17 amino acids long. The CDR3 DNA reads TGTGCCAGCAGTGACCCCGGGACTAGCATCCGCACAGATACGCAGTATTTT. Protein sequence: CASSDPGTSIRTDTQYF.